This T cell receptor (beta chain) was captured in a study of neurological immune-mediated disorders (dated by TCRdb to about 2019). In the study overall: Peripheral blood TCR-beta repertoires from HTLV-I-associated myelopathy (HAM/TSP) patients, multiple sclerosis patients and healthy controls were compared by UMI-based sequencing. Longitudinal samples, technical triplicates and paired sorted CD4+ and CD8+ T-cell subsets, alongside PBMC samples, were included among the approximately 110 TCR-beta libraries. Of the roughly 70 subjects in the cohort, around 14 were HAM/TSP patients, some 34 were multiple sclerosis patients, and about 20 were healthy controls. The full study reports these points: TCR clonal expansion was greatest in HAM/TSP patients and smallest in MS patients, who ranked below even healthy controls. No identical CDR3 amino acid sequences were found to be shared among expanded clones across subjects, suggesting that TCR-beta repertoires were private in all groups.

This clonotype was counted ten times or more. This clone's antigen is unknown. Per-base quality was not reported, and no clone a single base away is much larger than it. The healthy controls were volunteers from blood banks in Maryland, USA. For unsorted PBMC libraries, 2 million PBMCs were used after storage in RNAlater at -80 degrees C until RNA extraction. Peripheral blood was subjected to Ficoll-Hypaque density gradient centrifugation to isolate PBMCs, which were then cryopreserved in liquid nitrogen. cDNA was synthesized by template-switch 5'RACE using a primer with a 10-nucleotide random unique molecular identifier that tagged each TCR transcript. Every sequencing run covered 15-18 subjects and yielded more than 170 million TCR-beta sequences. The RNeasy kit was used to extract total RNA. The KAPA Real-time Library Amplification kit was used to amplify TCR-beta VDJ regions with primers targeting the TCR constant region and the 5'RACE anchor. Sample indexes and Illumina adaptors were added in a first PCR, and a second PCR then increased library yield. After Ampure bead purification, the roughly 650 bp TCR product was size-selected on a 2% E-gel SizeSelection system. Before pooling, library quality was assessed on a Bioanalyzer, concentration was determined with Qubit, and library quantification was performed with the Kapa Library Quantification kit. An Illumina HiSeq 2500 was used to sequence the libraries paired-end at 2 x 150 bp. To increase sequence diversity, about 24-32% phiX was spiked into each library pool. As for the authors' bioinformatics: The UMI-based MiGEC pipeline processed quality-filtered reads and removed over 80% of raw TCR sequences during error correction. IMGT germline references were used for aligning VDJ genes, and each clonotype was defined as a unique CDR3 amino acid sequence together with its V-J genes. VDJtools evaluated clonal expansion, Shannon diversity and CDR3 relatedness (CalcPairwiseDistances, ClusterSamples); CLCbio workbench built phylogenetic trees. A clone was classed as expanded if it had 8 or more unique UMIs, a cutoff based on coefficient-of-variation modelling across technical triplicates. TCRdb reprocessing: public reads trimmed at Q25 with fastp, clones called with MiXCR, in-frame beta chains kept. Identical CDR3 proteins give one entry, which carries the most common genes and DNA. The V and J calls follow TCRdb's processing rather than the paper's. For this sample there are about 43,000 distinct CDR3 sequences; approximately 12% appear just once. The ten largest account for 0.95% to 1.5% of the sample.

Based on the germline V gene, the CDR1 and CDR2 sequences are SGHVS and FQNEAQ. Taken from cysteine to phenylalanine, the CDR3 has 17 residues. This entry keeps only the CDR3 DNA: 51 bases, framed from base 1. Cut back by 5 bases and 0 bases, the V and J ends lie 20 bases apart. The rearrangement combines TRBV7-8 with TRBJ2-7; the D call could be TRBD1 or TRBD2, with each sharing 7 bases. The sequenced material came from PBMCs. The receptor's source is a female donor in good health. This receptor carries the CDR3 CASSQSQAGQISYEQYF. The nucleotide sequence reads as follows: TGTGCCAGCAGCCAATCCCAAGCGGGACAGATCTCCTACGAGCAGTACTTC.